This TCR beta chain comes out of a study of blood T cell repertoires in COVID-19 (dated by TCRdb to 2019 to 2021). With regard to the full study: The collaborator samples originated in the United States, Italy and Spain and spanned the acute and convalescent phases of COVID-19. The prospective study material was composed of cDNA or gDNA derived from T cells, B-cell-depleted T cells, or PBMCs. Subjects who had been exposed to COVID-19, were actively infected with it, or had recovered from it provided the deeply sampled blood TCRbeta repertoires that made up the dataset. The repertoires were released in a freely available public database meant as a resource for research on the immune response to SARS-CoV-2. Samples were obtained from the ongoing ImmuneRACE study (first 160 participants) and from about 1,300 subjects provided by 6 global collaborators. Sample metadata almost always included a de-identified subject ID, COVID-19 status, age in years and sex. HLA class I and class II types, where available, came from metadata supplied by the sample provider rather than from assay-based typing. General conclusions and limits of the study: How much clinical and demographic metadata was included differed by source and by participant, and the metadata was provided uncurated.

As regards this clone: Its antigen remains undetermined. Nothing much larger sits one base from this clone, and base qualities are not available.

The V and J ends are trimmed by 2 bases and 9 bases, leaving 11 bases between them. Counted from cysteine to phenylalanine, this CDR3 has 13 amino acids. Kept here is only the CDR3 DNA, which spans 39 bases and is read in frame from base 1. The immunoSEQ Assay, a bias-controlled multiplex PCR, was used to amplify TCRbeta CDR3 regions from genomic DNA. The authors' analysis ran thus. The number of nucleated cells in each sample was estimated from the amplification of reference gene primers within the assay. To quantify the absolute abundance of each unique TCRbeta CDR3 rearrangement, sequence reads were collapsed and filtered. For each sample, productive Simpson clonality was calculated as the square root of Simpson's diversity index over productive rearrangements. TCRdb carries this immuneACCESS record with in-frame sequences only. Its versions omit some clonotypes, under half of them owing to an unresolved V gene in the studies checked, with the rest unexplained. V and J calls and clone size are given by that table; D and trimming were obtained from the DNA. The sample yields under 15,000 clones; 65% to 80% were counted once. The ten biggest clones cover 40% to 45% of the sample.

Each collaborating institution followed its own protocols to collect whole blood in K2EDTA tubes. For TCRbeta analysis, collaborator samples were shipped as frozen whole blood, as isolated PBMCs, or as DNA extracted from either sample type. The receptor was isolated from an elderly woman with acute or convalescent COVID-19. Sequencing used peripheral blood. The chain employs TRBV12-3 or TRBV12-4 and TRBJ2-1; a tentative D call is TRBD2 (5 bases match). The DNA sequence is as follows: TGTGCCAGCAGTTTAAGGCTAGCTAGTGAGCAGTTCTTC. This gives the protein CASSLRLASEQFF.